Listed below are T cell receptor beta chains from one sample, sequenced in a study of blood T cell repertoires in COVID-19. The protocol was immunoSEQ multiplex PCR, while the TCRdb copy is restricted to in-frame clones and leaves out a portion. The table has 230,000 or so clones, roughly 79% seen once. The material sequenced was peripheral blood. These receptors all come from a woman aged 80 or over with COVID-19, enrolled during active disease. CDR3s include the opening cysteine and the closing phenylalanine or tryptophan. A D gene is named only where the DNA matches it firmly. Size tells how often a clone was seen (once, few, many) or the class of an expanded clone, and some rows leave it out.

>.|TRBJ1-2|TRBD1|TRBV3-1/TRBV3-2|18
TGTGCCAGCAGCTCCCGGGACAGGGCCTTAATTCCTAACTATGGCTACACCTTC
CASSSRDRALIPNYGYTF
>.|TRBJ1-3|.|TRBV19|13
TGTGCCAGTACCGCAGGGGCTGGAAACACCATATATTTT
CASTAGAGNTIYF
>.|TRBJ2-3|.|TRBV3-1/TRBV3-2|13
TGTGCCAGCAGCCAAGATTCAGGATATACGCAGTATTTT
CASSQDSGYTQYF
>.|TRBJ2-5|TRBD1|TRBV5-1|15
TGCGCCAGCAGCTTGGGGGACAGAGACCAAGAGACCCAGTACTTC
CASSLGDRDQETQYF
>.|TRBJ1-1|.|TRBV27|16
TGTGCCACCACCCCTCGGATGACTAGGCCCAACACTGAAGCTTTCTTT
CATTPRMTRPNTEAFF
>few|TRBJ2-7|TRBD1|TRBV4-2|15
TGTGCCAGCAGCCAAGCGGGACAGGGGCTCAACGAGCAGTACTTC
CASSQAGQGLNEQYF
>once|TRBJ2-4|TRBD1|TRBV30|13
TGTGCCTGGAGTGGGGGACAGGGAAACATTCAGTACTTC
CAWSGGQGNIQYF
>.|TRBJ1-5|.|TRBV19|15
TGTGCCAGTAGACCGGGACAATCAGATAGTCAGCCCCAGCATTTT
CASRPGQSDSQPQHF
>.|TRBJ2-7|.|TRBV3-1/TRBV3-2|16
TGTGCCAGCAGCCAAGGTGAAGCGGGCCTATCCTACGAGCAGTACTTC
CASSQGEAGLSYEQYF
>.|TRBJ1-6|.|TRBV28|12
TGTGCCAGCAGGGTTAGTAATTCACCCCTCCACTTT
CASRVSNSPLHF
>.|TRBJ1-1|.|TRBV29-1|12
TGCAGCGTTGAACTCGTGAACACTGAAGCTTTCTTT
CSVELVNTEAFF
>.|TRBJ2-7|TRBD1|TRBV19|14
TGTGCCAGTAGTGCCCGACAGGGCAGCTACGAGCAGTACTTC
CASSARQGSYEQYF
>.|TRBJ1-1|.|TRBV6-5|14
TGTGCCAGCAGTTACATGGGGAGCGTCACTGAAGCTTTCTTT
CASSYMGSVTEAFF
>once|TRBJ1-5|.|TRBV5-1|15
TGCGCCAGCAGCCCTTCGGACAGCAGCAGTCAGCCCCAGCATTTT
CASSPSDSSSQPQHF
>once|TRBJ1-1|TRBD1|TRBV7-7|16
TGTGCTAGCAGCTCTTCCCGGGACAGGGGTAACACTGAAGCTTTCTTT
CASSSSRDRGNTEAFF
>.|TRBJ1-1|.|TRBV6-6|12
TGTGCCAGCCGGGAGGGGAACACTGAAGCTTTCTTT
CASREGNTEAFF
>few|TRBJ2-7|TRBD2|TRBV6-2/TRBV6-3|15
TGTGCCAGCAGCCTACACACTAGCGGGACCTACGAGCAGTACTTC
CASSLHTSGTYEQYF
>.|TRBJ1-2|TRBD1|TRBV29-1|13
TGCAGCGTTGAGACAGGGAAGGACTATGGCTACACCTTC
CSVETGKDYGYTF
>.|TRBJ2-1|.|TRBV30|13
TGTGCCGGAAGGGGGGGCTACATCGGTGAGCAGTTCTTC
CAGRGGYIGEQFF
>few|TRBJ1-1|TRBD1|TRBV6-5|15
TGTGCCAGCAGCCGGGCCGACAGGGATGTCACTGAAGCTTTCTTT
CASSRADRDVTEAFF
>few|TRBJ1-6|TRBD1|TRBV18|16
TGTGCCAGCTCAACGGACAGGGAATCCTATAATTCACCCCTCCACTTT
CASSTDRESYNSPLHF
>.|TRBJ1-1|TRBD1|TRBV30|13
TGTGCCTGGGACAGGGGGCCGAACACTGAAGCTTTCTTT
CAWDRGPNTEAFF
>.|TRBJ2-5|.|TRBV7-2|14
TGTGCCAGCAGCCCCCCCCCGGGGTTAGAGACCCAGTACTTC
CASSPPPGLETQYF
>.|TRBJ2-1|.|TRBV2|15
TGTGCCAGCAGTGCCCAGGGGAATTCCTACAATGAGCAGTTCTTC
CASSAQGNSYNEQFF
>few|TRBJ1-2|.|TRBV7-2|16
TGTGCCAGCAGCCCAAATAGCCGCGCGGACACCTATGGCTACACCTTC
CASSPNSRADTYGYTF
>few|TRBJ2-7|.|TRBV5-1|13
TGCGCCAGCACCACGGGAGAAGGGTACGAGCAGTACTTC
CASTTGEGYEQYF
>.|TRBJ2-7|.|TRBV27|15
TGTGCCAGCAGTCTTAACAACCCGGCAGGCGACGAGCAGTACTTC
CASSLNNPAGDEQYF
>.|TRBJ2-2|.|TRBV5-1|14
TGCGCCAGCAGCTTCGACAAGAACACCGGGGAGCTGTTTTTT
CASSFDKNTGELFF
>.|TRBJ1-2|.|TRBV12-3/TRBV12-4|12
TGTGCCAGCAGCCAAACAGGGTATGGCTACACCTTC
CASSQTGYGYTF
>.|TRBJ2-5|TRBD2|TRBV15|18
TGTGCCACCAGCAGAGATTCACCGGGACTAGCGGGAGAGGGGACCCAGTACTTC
CATSRDSPGLAGEGTQYF
>.|TRBJ1-2|.|TRBV30|15
TGTGCCTGGAGTGTACGTGCAGGGTTTAACTATGGCTACACCTTC
CAWSVRAGFNYGYTF